This T cell receptor (beta chain) stems from a study of T cell responses to AZD1222 COVID-19 vaccine. The study's findings and limits: In all cases, repertoires were sampled only after the peak T cell response. Most donors were white British and more were female, and clonal diversity was possibly underestimated.

The CDR3 length is 13 residues. V was clipped by 3 bases and J by 4 bases, with 10 bases between them. Germline V gene data show CDR1 as DFQATT and CDR2 as SNEGSKA (reference sequence). A note on this clone: What it binds is unknown.

Measured with immunoSEQ multiplex PCR; TCRdb has only the in-frame clones, and not every one. The table includes some 150,000 clones, around nine tenths detected once. The material was peripheral blood, obtained on day 0 of AZD1222 vaccination. The receptor was derived from an adult in good health. The chain couples TRBV20-1 to TRBJ2-1, with a tentative D call TRBD2 (5 bases). Here the CDR3 reads CSASSDPYNEQFF. The CDR3, as DNA: TGCAGTGCTAGTAGCGACCCTTACAATGAGCAGTTCTTC.